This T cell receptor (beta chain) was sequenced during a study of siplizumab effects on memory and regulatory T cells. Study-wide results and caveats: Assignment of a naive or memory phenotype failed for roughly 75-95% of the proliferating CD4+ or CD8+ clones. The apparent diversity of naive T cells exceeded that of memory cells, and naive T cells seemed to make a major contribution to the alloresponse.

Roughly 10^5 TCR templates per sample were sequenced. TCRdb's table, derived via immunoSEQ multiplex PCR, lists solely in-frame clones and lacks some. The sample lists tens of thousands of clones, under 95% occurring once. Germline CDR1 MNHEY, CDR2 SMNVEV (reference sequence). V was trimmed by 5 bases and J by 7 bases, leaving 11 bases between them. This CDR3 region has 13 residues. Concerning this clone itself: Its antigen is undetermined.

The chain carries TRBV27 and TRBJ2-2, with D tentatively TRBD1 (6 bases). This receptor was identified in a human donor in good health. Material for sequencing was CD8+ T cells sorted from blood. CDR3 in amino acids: CASSIQGIGELFF. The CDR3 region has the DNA TGTGCCAGCAGTATTCAGGGGATCGGGGAGCTGTTTTTT.